Listed below are T cell receptor beta chains from one sample, sequenced in a study of blood T cell repertoires in COVID-19. Repertoires were generated with immunoSEQ multiplex PCR, while TCRdb's copy carries only in-frame clones and drops some. This sample has under 80,000 clones, with 80% to 90% found just once. Material for sequencing was peripheral blood. These receptor sequences come from a man at least 80 years old in a cohort sampled during active COVID-19. The CDR3 runs from the conserved cysteine through the conserved F or W. D genes are given only for firm matches. Not every row has a clone size; where given, it reads once, few, many or a size class.

v_gene: TRBV5-1
d_gene: TRBD2
abundance: NA
j_gene: TRBJ2-5
CDR3nt: TGCGCCAGCAGAAAGACTAGCTCTCAAGAGACCCAGTACTTC
CDR3aa: CASRKTSSQETQYF

v_gene: TRBV18
d_gene: NA
abundance: NA
j_gene: TRBJ1-4
CDR3nt: TGTGCCAGCTCCCCTATGGGAGCAACTAATGAAAAACTGTTTTTT
CDR3aa: CASSPMGATNEKLFF

v_gene: TRBV5-1
d_gene: NA
abundance: NA
j_gene: TRBJ1-1
CDR3nt: TGCGCCAGCAGCTTGGCCGGGGGTGGGAACACTGAAGCTTTCTTT
CDR3aa: CASSLAGGGNTEAFF

v_gene: TRBV15
d_gene: NA
abundance: NA
j_gene: TRBJ1-3
CDR3nt: TGTGCCACCAGCAGAGCATCGGACTTCTCTGGAAACACCATATATTTT
CDR3aa: CATSRASDFSGNTIYF

v_gene: TRBV25-1
d_gene: NA
abundance: NA
j_gene: TRBJ1-3
CDR3nt: TGTGCCAGCAGTGATTGGGGTCGGACACACACCATATATTTT
CDR3aa: CASSDWGRTHTIYF

v_gene: TRBV6-5
d_gene: NA
abundance: NA
j_gene: TRBJ1-1
CDR3nt: TGTGCCAGCAGCTTCGACAGGGAAGCTTTCTTT
CDR3aa: CASSFDREAFF

v_gene: TRBV2
d_gene: NA
abundance: NA
j_gene: TRBJ1-2
CDR3nt: TGTGCCAGCAGTTCCGAGGGGGACCCTAACTATGGCTACACCTTC
CDR3aa: CASSSEGDPNYGYTF

v_gene: TRBV7-2
d_gene: TRBD1
abundance: NA
j_gene: TRBJ1-5
CDR3nt: TGTGCCAGCAGCGCCCAGGGGGAGAATAGCAATCAGCCCCAGCATTTT
CDR3aa: CASSAQGENSNQPQHF

v_gene: TRBV6-2/TRBV6-3
d_gene: NA
abundance: NA
j_gene: TRBJ2-7
CDR3nt: TGTGCCAGCAGCACAGAGGCTGGGGGGGGCGGCTACGAGCAGTACTTC
CDR3aa: CASSTEAGGGGYEQYF

v_gene: TRBV9
d_gene: NA
abundance: NA
j_gene: TRBJ2-3
CDR3nt: TGTGCCAGCAGCGTAGACGTGCAAACGGAGTTCACAGATACGCAGTATTTT
CDR3aa: CASSVDVQTEFTDTQYF

v_gene: TRBV2
d_gene: TRBD1
abundance: NA
j_gene: TRBJ2-2
CDR3nt: TGTGCCAGCCGGGACAGATCGAACACCGGGGAGCTGTTTTTT
CDR3aa: CASRDRSNTGELFF

v_gene: TRBV28
d_gene: TRBD2
abundance: few
j_gene: TRBJ2-1
CDR3nt: TGTGCCAGCACCCGCGGGGGGCACTCCTACAATGAGCAGTTCTTC
CDR3aa: CASTRGGHSYNEQFF

v_gene: TRBV3-1/TRBV3-2
d_gene: TRBD1
abundance: NA
j_gene: TRBJ2-3
CDR3nt: TGTGCCAGTACGGGGACAGGGGGGACAGATACGCAGTATTTT
CDR3aa: CASTGTGGTDTQYF

v_gene: TRBV25-1
d_gene: TRBD2
abundance: NA
j_gene: TRBJ2-1
CDR3nt: TGTGCCAGCAGTGACCACCGGGGGGATGAGCAGTTCTTC
CDR3aa: CASSDHRGDEQFF

v_gene: TRBV19
d_gene: NA
abundance: few
j_gene: TRBJ1-2
CDR3nt: TGTGCCAGTAGTATGGGGCAGGGGCCCTATGGCTACACCTTC
CDR3aa: CASSMGQGPYGYTF

v_gene: TRBV27
d_gene: NA
abundance: NA
j_gene: TRBJ1-1
CDR3nt: TGTGCCAGCAGTTTATCGAGTGGTGAAGCTTTCTTT
CDR3aa: CASSLSSGEAFF

v_gene: TRBV2
d_gene: NA
abundance: once
j_gene: TRBJ1-1
CDR3nt: TGTGCCAGCATGAGGAACACTGAAGCTTTCTTT
CDR3aa: CASMRNTEAFF

v_gene: TRBV2
d_gene: TRBD1
abundance: NA
j_gene: TRBJ1-5
CDR3nt: TGTGCCAGCGAAGTCAGGGGGCAAATTCAGCCCCAGCATTTT
CDR3aa: CASEVRGQIQPQHF

v_gene: TRBV7-2
d_gene: NA
abundance: NA
j_gene: TRBJ1-2
CDR3nt: TGTGCCAGCAGCTTTGTAGCTAGCTATGGCTACACCTTC
CDR3aa: CASSFVASYGYTF

v_gene: TRBV6-5
d_gene: TRBD1
abundance: NA
j_gene: TRBJ1-1
CDR3nt: TGTGCCAGCAGTTACATCACAGGGGGCGCTGAAGCTTTCTTT
CDR3aa: CASSYITGGAEAFF

v_gene: TRBV6-2/TRBV6-3
d_gene: TRBD1
abundance: NA
j_gene: TRBJ2-7
CDR3nt: TGTGCCAGCAGTAACAGGGGTTACGAGCAGTACTTC
CDR3aa: CASSNRGYEQYF

v_gene: TRBV18
d_gene: NA
abundance: NA
j_gene: TRBJ1-1
CDR3nt: TGTGCCAGCTCACCAGAGCGGGCCGCTTTAGCTTTCTTT
CDR3aa: CASSPERAALAFF

v_gene: TRBV20-1
d_gene: NA
abundance: NA
j_gene: TRBJ1-1
CDR3nt: TGCAGTGCTAGTGGTCACCGACAGTCCATGAACACTGAAGCTTTCTTT
CDR3aa: CSASGHRQSMNTEAFF

v_gene: TRBV7-2
d_gene: TRBD1
abundance: NA
j_gene: TRBJ1-5
CDR3nt: TGTGCCAGCAGCACACAGGGGTGGCAGCCCCAGCATTTT
CDR3aa: CASSTQGWQPQHF

v_gene: TRBV7-8
d_gene: NA
abundance: NA
j_gene: TRBJ2-5
CDR3nt: TGTGCCAGCAGCTTATTTGGTCAGGGGAGTATCGCGGTGGAGACCCAGTACTTC
CDR3aa: CASSLFGQGSIAVETQYF

v_gene: TRBV20-1
d_gene: TRBD2
abundance: NA
j_gene: TRBJ2-1
CDR3nt: TGCAGTGCTAGTGTAGCGGGGGGGCCCGGTGAGCAGTTCTTC
CDR3aa: CSASVAGGPGEQFF

v_gene: TRBV9
d_gene: TRBD1
abundance: NA
j_gene: TRBJ1-1
CDR3nt: TGTGCCAGCAGCAAACGACAGGGCGCTGAAGCTTTCTTT
CDR3aa: CASSKRQGAEAFF

v_gene: TRBV11-3
d_gene: NA
abundance: NA
j_gene: TRBJ2-3
CDR3nt: TGTGCCAGCAGCAAACGGGGGGCCCCAACAGATACGCAGTATTTT
CDR3aa: CASSKRGAPTDTQYF

v_gene: TRBV5-8
d_gene: TRBD2
abundance: NA
j_gene: TRBJ2-3
CDR3nt: TGTGCCAGCAGCCTGACTAGCGGGGGGCTAATAGGTACGCAGTATTTT
CDR3aa: CASSLTSGGLIGTQYF

v_gene: TRBV19
d_gene: TRBD2
abundance: NA
j_gene: TRBJ2-4
CDR3nt: TGTGCCAGTAGTATCCAGGGGACTAGTGGGCCCAAAAACATTCAGTACTTC
CDR3aa: CASSIQGTSGPKNIQYF

v_gene: TRBV6-2/TRBV6-3
d_gene: NA
abundance: NA
j_gene: TRBJ1-1
CDR3nt: TGTGCCAGCAGTTATCTTTCAAGTAGCACTGAAGCTTTCTTT
CDR3aa: CASSYLSSSTEAFF

v_gene: TRBV10-3
d_gene: NA
abundance: NA
j_gene: TRBJ2-1
CDR3nt: TGTGCCATCGGGACTGAGGACCCAAATGAGCAGTTCTTC
CDR3aa: CAIGTEDPNEQFF

v_gene: TRBV2
d_gene: NA
abundance: NA
j_gene: TRBJ2-2
CDR3nt: TGTGCCAGCAGTGAATTAACTACCACCGGGGAGCTGTTTTTT
CDR3aa: CASSELTTTGELFF

v_gene: TRBV7-9
d_gene: NA
abundance: once
j_gene: TRBJ1-3
CDR3nt: TGTGCCAGCAGAGAGGGAGACACCATATATTTT
CDR3aa: CASREGDTIYF

v_gene: TRBV9
d_gene: NA
abundance: NA
j_gene: TRBJ1-6
CDR3nt: TGTGCCACAGCGGCGGCAAACGGGGGGGCTCAGCCGGCGAATTCACCCCTCCACTTT
CDR3aa: CATAAANGGAQPANSPLHF

v_gene: TRBV19
d_gene: TRBD1
abundance: NA
j_gene: TRBJ2-6
CDR3nt: TGTGCCAGTAGTATCCAGGGACAGGTTATCTCTGGGGCCAACGTCCTGACTTTC
CDR3aa: CASSIQGQVISGANVLTF

v_gene: TRBV11-3
d_gene: TRBD1
abundance: NA
j_gene: TRBJ1-1
CDR3nt: TGTGCCAGCGACAGGGGGCCGGGAACTGAAGCTTTCTTT
CDR3aa: CASDRGPGTEAFF

v_gene: TRBV11-3
d_gene: NA
abundance: NA
j_gene: TRBJ2-2
CDR3nt: TGTGCCAGCAGCTTGAGCAGGGGGGACACCGGGGAGCTGTTTTTT
CDR3aa: CASSLSRGDTGELFF

v_gene: TRBV10-3
d_gene: TRBD2
abundance: NA
j_gene: TRBJ2-1
CDR3nt: TGTGCCATCAGTGATGGGCGGGGGGCAGACAAGGGGAATGAGCAGTTCTTC
CDR3aa: CAISDGRGADKGNEQFF

v_gene: TRBV4-2
d_gene: TRBD2
abundance: once
j_gene: TRBJ2-1
CDR3nt: TGTGCCAGCAGCGCGGGGGGAAATGAGCAGTTCTTC
CDR3aa: CASSAGGNEQFF

v_gene: TRBV6-4
d_gene: TRBD1
abundance: NA
j_gene: TRBJ2-3
CDR3nt: TGTGCCAGCAGTTCCACAGGGGGCACGCAGTATTTT
CDR3aa: CASSSTGGTQYF

v_gene: TRBV28
d_gene: NA
abundance: NA
j_gene: TRBJ2-3
CDR3nt: TGTGCCAGCAGTTTACGCCCAACAGGGACAACTAGCACAGATACGCAGTATTTT
CDR3aa: CASSLRPTGTTSTDTQYF

v_gene: TRBV18
d_gene: NA
abundance: NA
j_gene: TRBJ2-2
CDR3nt: TGTGCCAGCTCACCATTTGGGGGCCCGAACACCGGGGAGCTGTTTTTT
CDR3aa: CASSPFGGPNTGELFF

v_gene: TRBV25-1
d_gene: NA
abundance: few
j_gene: TRBJ1-6
CDR3nt: TGTGCCAGCAGTGGCAGGACCTATAATTCACCCCTCCACTTT
CDR3aa: CASSGRTYNSPLHF

v_gene: TRBV27
d_gene: NA
abundance: few
j_gene: TRBJ2-3
CDR3nt: TGTGCCAGCAGTGGCGGGGCAGGGGGACATAGCGGGGAAGCAGATACGCAGTATTTT
CDR3aa: CASSGGAGGHSGEADTQYF

v_gene: TRBV4-3
d_gene: TRBD2
abundance: NA
j_gene: TRBJ2-3
CDR3nt: TGCGCCAGCAGCCAAGATTCCAATCGGGGGGAAAGCACAGATACGCAGTATTTT
CDR3aa: CASSQDSNRGESTDTQYF

v_gene: TRBV14
d_gene: NA
abundance: NA
j_gene: TRBJ2-1
CDR3nt: TGTGCCAGCAGCCAAGCCCACCCGGGACTCCTGAGCTCCTACAATGAGCAGTTCTTC
CDR3aa: CASSQAHPGLLSSYNEQFF

v_gene: TRBV2
d_gene: NA
abundance: once
j_gene: TRBJ2-2
CDR3nt: TGTGCCAGCAGAACAGGGTTCGGGGAGCTGTTTTTT
CDR3aa: CASRTGFGELFF

v_gene: TRBV13
d_gene: NA
abundance: NA
j_gene: TRBJ2-3
CDR3nt: TGTGCCAGCATAGGGGGCGGGGTTACGCAGTATTTT
CDR3aa: CASIGGGVTQYF

v_gene: TRBV5-1
d_gene: TRBD1
abundance: NA
j_gene: TRBJ1-6
CDR3nt: TGCGCCAGCAGCGGCGGGACAGGGCATTCACCCCTCCACTTT
CDR3aa: CASSGGTGHSPLHF

v_gene: TRBV9
d_gene: TRBD1
abundance: NA
j_gene: TRBJ2-7
CDR3nt: TGTGCCAGCAGCGTAGGGACAGGGGCCACCTACGAGCAGTACTTC
CDR3aa: CASSVGTGATYEQYF

v_gene: TRBV18
d_gene: NA
abundance: NA
j_gene: TRBJ1-2
CDR3nt: TGTGCCAGCTCACCGATTCAGAATAGCCTTGATGGCTACACCTTC
CDR3aa: CASSPIQNSLDGYTF

v_gene: TRBV10-3
d_gene: TRBD1
abundance: NA
j_gene: TRBJ2-1
CDR3nt: TGTGCCATCAGTGATTCGGACAGGGGGATACGCGATGAGCAGTTCTTC
CDR3aa: CAISDSDRGIRDEQFF

v_gene: TRBV7-2
d_gene: NA
abundance: NA
j_gene: TRBJ2-7
CDR3nt: TGTGCCAGCAGCTTAGTAGGCCAGGGTGGCGAGCAGTACTTC
CDR3aa: CASSLVGQGGEQYF

v_gene: TRBV2
d_gene: NA
abundance: NA
j_gene: TRBJ1-6
CDR3nt: TGTGCCACGGAACTCACAGCAAATTCACCCCTCCACTTT
CDR3aa: CATELTANSPLHF

v_gene: TRBV28
d_gene: NA
abundance: NA
j_gene: TRBJ1-4
CDR3nt: TGTGCCAGCAGTTTGATCCAGAATACTGAAAAACTGTTTTTT
CDR3aa: CASSLIQNTEKLFF

v_gene: TRBV28
d_gene: NA
abundance: NA
j_gene: TRBJ1-5
CDR3nt: TGTGCCAGCGAAGGGCATTCGGGGGTCAGGAATCAGCCCCAGCATTTT
CDR3aa: CASEGHSGVRNQPQHF